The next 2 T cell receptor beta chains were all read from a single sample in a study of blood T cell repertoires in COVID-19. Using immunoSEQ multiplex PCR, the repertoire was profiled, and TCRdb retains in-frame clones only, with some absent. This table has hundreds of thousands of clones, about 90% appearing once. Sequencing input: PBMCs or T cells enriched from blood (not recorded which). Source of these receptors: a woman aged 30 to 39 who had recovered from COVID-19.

The CDR3 DNA reads as TGTGCCAGCAGCTTAAGGTATGGGCAGGTGAACACTGAAGCTTTCTTT. Its translation: CASSLRYGQVNTEAFF. The chain joins TRBV11-2 to TRBJ1-1; D is unresolved. The germline gives CDR1 SGHAT, CDR2 FQNNGV. The CDR3 extends over 16 amino acids. V was trimmed by 2 bases and J by 0 bases, leaving 13 bases between them. The whole variable domain, filled in from reference TRBV11-2 and TRBJ1-1, reads EAGVAQSPRYKIIEKRQSVAFWCNPISGHATLYWYQQILGQGPKLLIQFQNNGVVDDSQLPKDRFSAERLKGVDSTLKIQPAKLEDSAVYLCASSLRYGQVNTEAFFGQGTRLTVV.

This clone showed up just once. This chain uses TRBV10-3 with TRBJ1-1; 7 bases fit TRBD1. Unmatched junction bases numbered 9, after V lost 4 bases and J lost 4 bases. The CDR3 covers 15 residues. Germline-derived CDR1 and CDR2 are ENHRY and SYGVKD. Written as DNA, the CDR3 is TGTGCCATCAGTGGCACGACAGGGCCCCCCACTGAAGCTTTCTTT. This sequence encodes CAISGTTGPPTEAFF.